This TCR beta chain is drawn from a study of CXCR4 blockade with PD-1 therapy in pancreatic cancer (dated by TCRdb to the late 2010s). A note on the overall study: The study combined multiplex immunohistochemistry and TCRbeta immunosequencing of resected pancreatic ductal adenocarcinoma with ex vivo slice culture testing PD-1 and CXCR4 blockade. Two geographically distinct regions were TCR-sequenced from each of about 6 tumors to assess intratumoral heterogeneity. The investigation overall reported the following: The frequency of each amino acid clone correlated strongly with the number of distinct nucleotide rearrangements encoding that clone, suggesting convergent selection driven by common tumor antigens. Tumors had clonal expansion, with a mean productive clonality of around 0.14 compared with about 0.048 in healthy blood, yet clonality showed no correlation with survival. Only TCRbeta chains were sequenced, so true antigen-specificity overlap of convergent dominant clones remained unconfirmed pending paired alpha-beta single-cell sequencing.

The archived tumor blocks came from patients who had not received neoadjuvant therapy before resection. In the preserved-tissue arm, the study used approximately 32 surgical resection samples taken from 24 pancreatic ductal adenocarcinoma patients who had not previously been treated. For the resection arm, ten 5-micron curls of FFPE tumor adjacent to the multiplex immunohistochemistry slide were used for DNA extraction. Sequences MDHEN (CDR1) and SYDVKM (CDR2) are obtained from the germline V gene. The CDR3 measures 17 amino acids from cysteine to phenylalanine. Here the CDR3 DNA is all that survives: 51 bases in frame from base 1. Relative to germline, V is 8 bases shorter and J is 1 base shorter, with 23 bases between their ends. This clone was seen more than once but under ten times. The antigen this receptor binds is unknown. Qualities for individual bases were not recorded, and no much larger clone is one base off.

Extracted DNA was used for immunosequencing of TCRbeta CDR3 regions with the immunoSEQ Assay at Adaptive Biotechnologies. The source study handled its data this way. To measure the absolute abundance of each unique TCRbeta CDR3, the sequences were collapsed and filtered. Clonality, calculated using only productive in-frame rearrangements, was defined as 1 minus Pielou's evenness. Regional overlap was evaluated by tracking the top 100 nucleotide rearrangements across paired samples, and paired versus unrelated samples were compared using the Morisita index. The immunoSEQ Rearrangement Details tool was used to assess whether nucleotide rearrangements converged onto identical amino acid sequences. TCRdb mirrors the immuneACCESS table, restricted to in-frame sequences. Some clones are absent from its copies; in checked studies, under half trace to an unresolved V gene, and the reason for the others is unknown. The DNA gave D and trimming, while V, J and clone size come from that table. The sample profile shows roughly 940 clones; over 35% of them were found once. Of the sample, more than 8.5% is held by the ten largest clones.

The V and J genes are TRBV28 and TRBJ1-2; the D segment cannot be called with confidence. The sequence came from a human donor with pancreatic ductal adenocarcinoma. Sequenced: tumor tissue. The base sequence is TGTGCCAGCGCAAACCGGGTTGCAGGAGAATTTAACTATGGCTACACCTTC. Translated, it gives CASANRVAGEFNYGYTF.